This T cell receptor (beta chain) appears in the sequencing data of a study of blood T cell repertoires in COVID-19. Background on the study: From T cells, B-cell-depleted T cells, or PBMCs came the material, which was cDNA or gDNA.

This table comes from immunoSEQ multiplex PCR, and its TCRdb copy is limited to in-frame clones, with some not included. The table shows 90,000 or so clones, with 85% to 90% occurring only once. Germline CDR1 reads MDHEN; CDR2 reads SYDVKM. The junction had 3 bases not matched to a gene; V was cut back by 5 bases and J by 3 bases. The length of the CDR3 is 14 residues. The receptor was derived from a woman of 80 years or more with active or convalescent COVID-19. Sequencing input: peripheral blood. This chain connects TRBV28 to TRBJ2-7, with 11 bases matching TRBD1. In nucleotides, the CDR3 is TGTGCCAGCAGTCGTGGGACAGGGGGCTACGAGCAGTACTTC. Translated, it gives CASSRGTGGYEQYF.